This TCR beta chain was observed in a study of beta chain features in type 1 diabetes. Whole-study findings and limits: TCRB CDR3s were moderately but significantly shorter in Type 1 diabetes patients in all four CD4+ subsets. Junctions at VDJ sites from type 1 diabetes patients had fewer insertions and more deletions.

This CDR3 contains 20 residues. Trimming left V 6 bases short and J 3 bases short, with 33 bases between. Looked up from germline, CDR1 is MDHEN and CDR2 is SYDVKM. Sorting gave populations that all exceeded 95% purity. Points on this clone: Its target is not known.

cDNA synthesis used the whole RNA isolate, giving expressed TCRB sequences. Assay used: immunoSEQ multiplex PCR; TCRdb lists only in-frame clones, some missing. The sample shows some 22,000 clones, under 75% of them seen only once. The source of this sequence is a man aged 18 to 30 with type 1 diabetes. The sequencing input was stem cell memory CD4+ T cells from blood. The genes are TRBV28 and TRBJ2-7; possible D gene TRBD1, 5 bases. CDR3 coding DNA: TGTGCCAGCAGGACTGCCCGCCGATGGATGCGAAGGGGTACCATCTACGAGCAGTACTTC. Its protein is CASRTARRWMRRGTIYEQYF.